This section outlines one TCR beta chain sequence together with its context. The data are from a study of blood T cell repertoires in COVID-19. The CDR3 contains 15 residues. CDR1 and CDR2 (germline): SGHNT, YYREEE (reference sequence). The trim removed 2 bases at V and 6 bases at J, leaving 3 bases unmatched. The assay was immunoSEQ multiplex PCR, and TCRdb's table has in-frame clones only and misses some. The table includes 150,000 or so clones, around 80% detected once. This chain joins TRBV5-4 and TRBJ2-1, with 12 positions matching TRBD2. The receptor's source is a man in his forties or fifties who had recovered from COVID-19. The sample was PBMCs or T cells enriched from blood (not recorded which). The CDR3 coding sequence is TGTGCCAGCAGCTTACTAGCGGGGGGATCCAATGAGCAGTTCTTC. Translation: CASSLLAGGSNEQFF.